This TCR beta chain was profiled in a study of T cells in women clearing cervical HPV infection. With 4 bases removed from V and 3 bases from J, the gap between germline ends came to 15 bases. Germline CDR1 SNHLY, CDR2 FYNNEI. The length of the CDR3 is 15 residues. In the case of this clone: The CDR3 end falls 3 residues outside the read, so it is completed with the germline J gene.

Only in-frame clones appear in the TCRdb table, and some are missing; sequencing was by immunoSEQ multiplex PCR. This sample's table has 20,000 to 25,000 clones. The chain combines TRBV2 with TRBJ1-2; D may be TRBD1 (6 bases). This clonotype was sampled from a woman between 18 and 75 years old with a cervical HPV16 infection that either progressed to CIN3+ or cleared (not recorded which). What was sequenced was blood buffy coat. CDR3: CASSVTGSHDYGYTF. CDR3 DNA, as far as it was read: TGTGCCAGCAGTGTAACAGGGTCCCATGACTATGGC.